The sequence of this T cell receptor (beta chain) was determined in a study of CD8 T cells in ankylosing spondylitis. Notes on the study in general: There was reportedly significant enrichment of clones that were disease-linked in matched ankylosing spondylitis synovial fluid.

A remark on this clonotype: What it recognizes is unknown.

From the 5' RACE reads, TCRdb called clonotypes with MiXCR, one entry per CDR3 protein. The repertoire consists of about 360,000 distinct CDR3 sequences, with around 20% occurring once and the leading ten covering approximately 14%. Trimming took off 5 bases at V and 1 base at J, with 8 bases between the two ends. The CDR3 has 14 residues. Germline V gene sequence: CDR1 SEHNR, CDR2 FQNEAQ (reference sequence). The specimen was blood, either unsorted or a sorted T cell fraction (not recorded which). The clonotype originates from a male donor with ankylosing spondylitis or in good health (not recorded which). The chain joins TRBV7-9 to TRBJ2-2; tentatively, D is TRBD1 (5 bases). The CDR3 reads CASSATENTGELFF. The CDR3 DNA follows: TGTGCCAGCAGCGCGACAGAGAACACCGGGGAGCTGTTTTTT.